These 17 T cell receptor beta chains were all obtained from the same sample, sequenced in a study of regulatory T cells in long-lasting Graves disease. Time point meaning: newly diagnosed GD, antithyroid drugs for less than 3 months. PBMC RNA was the source of the TCR library. Building the TCR beta libraries relied on iRepertoire HTBI primers, and CDR3 regions underwent Arm-PCR. MiXCR, applied by TCRdb to the multiplex PCR reads, yields one record per CDR3 protein. This table holds around 400,000 distinct CDR3 sequences, over 9.5% found once. These data were also filed under a second study, of T cells in Graves' hyperthyroidism and ophthalmopathy.

This specimen was peripheral blood mononuclear cells (PBMCs), taken at new diagnosis, from a patient treated with antithyroid drugs. The receptors originated from a young woman with Graves disease.

This clonotype was picked up many times. This chain links TRBV6-5 with TRBJ1-2; D is possibly TRBD1 (5 bases). The CDR3 contains 14 residues. The V gene lost 4 bases and the J gene lost 3 bases, with 12 bases spanning the gap. Germline V gene lookup returns CDR1 MNHEY and CDR2 SVGAGI. This CDR3 reads CASSWDFWDYGYTF. The CDR3 DNA reads TGTGCCAGCAGTTGGGACTTCTGGGACTATGGCTACACCTTC.

This clonotype was seen repeatedly, ten times or more. The chain has TRBV4-1 and TRBJ2-7; D perhaps matches TRBD2 (5 bases). CDR3 size: 14 residues. Trimming left V 0 bases short and J 6 bases short, with 12 bases between. Germline-derived CDR1 and CDR2 are MGHRA and YSYEKL. CDR3 DNA: TGCGCCAGCAGCCAAGAACCGAAAGGAGGCGAGCAGTACTTC. This translates into CASSQEPKGGEQYF.

This clonotype was found a few times. A read error may explain this, as a much larger clone is one base away. J is TRBJ2-3 and V is TRBV20-1; 10 bases agree with TRBD2. Per the germline V gene, CDR1 is DFQATT and CDR2 is SNEGSKA (reference sequence). This CDR3 is 16 amino acids long. With V trimmed by 3 bases and J by 2 bases, 8 bases remained unmatched. As DNA, the CDR3 is TGCAGTGCTAGCCCCCCTAGCGGGGGTTCCACAGATACGCAGTATTTT. Its translation is CSASPPSGGSTDTQYF.

This clonotype came up many times. This chain uses TRBV6-9 with TRBJ1-1; 8 positions match TRBD1. This CDR3 is built from 14 residues. V lost 3 bases to trimming and J lost 2 bases; unmatched junction nucleotides: 2. Per germline, CDR1 MNHGY and CDR2 SVAAGI. CDR3 nucleotide sequence: TGTGCCAGCAGTTACTCAGGGGGCAACACTGAAGCTTTCTTT. Its translation is CASSYSGGNTEAFF.

In its sample, this clonotype was seen many times. V is TRBV6-5 and J is TRBJ2-1, with 14 bases that match TRBD2. This CDR3 comprises 19 residues. CDR1 and CDR2 from the germline V gene are MNHEY and SVGAGI. Trimming removed 0 bases from V and 8 bases from J; junction bases left unmatched: 12. CDR3 residues: CASSYSNVGTSGSLYEQFF. CDR3 coding DNA: TGTGCCAGCAGTTACTCGAATGTGGGGACTAGCGGGAGTCTCTATGAGCAGTTCTTC.

The sample holds many counts of this clonotype. For the CDR3, the DNA is TGTGCCAGCAAGGGCGGGAGGGTCAATGAGCAGTTCTTC. Its protein is CASKGGRVNEQFF. The chain links TRBV12-3 or TRBV12-4 to TRBJ2-1, with TRBD2 matching 9 bases. V gave up 7 bases and J gave up 6 bases; unmatched junction bases: 4. The CDR3 has 13 amino acids.

This clonotype was recorded many times. Germline and junction disagree at one end, which may indicate a read error. The chain couples TRBV28 to TRBJ2-7; D not certain. Germline CDR1 and CDR2: MDHEN and SYDVKM. This CDR3 has 8 amino acids. The CDR3 loop is CASRSPNF. The CDR3 DNA follows: TGTGCCAGCAGGAGTCCCAATTTC.

The chain has TRBV20-1 and TRBJ2-1; D is perhaps TRBD2 (6 bases). This CDR3 is built from 15 residues. V was clipped by 3 bases and J by 7 bases, with 19 bases between them. From germline, CDR1 is DFQATT and CDR2 SNEGSKA (reference sequence). CDR3 DNA: TGCAGTGCTAGTCGACCGGGAGTAGTCACGAATGAGCAGTTCTTC. Translating gives CSASRPGVVTNEQFF.

In this sample, this clonotype turned up a few times. The rearrangement joins TRBV14 to TRBJ2-1, with D possibly TRBD2 on 6 matching bases. The V and J ends lost 0 bases and 0 bases respectively, with 24 bases between them. The germline V gene encodes CDR1 SGHDN and CDR2 FVKESK. This CDR3 has 21 amino acids. CDR3 DNA: TGTGCCAGCAGCCAAGATTCTGGAGGCCAGGGACTGTTTAGCTCCTACAATGAGCAGTTCTTC. Its translation is CASSQDSGGQGLFSSYNEQFF.

The rearrangement joins TRBV4-1 to TRBJ2-4; 7 bases map to TRBD1. This CDR3 is 17 amino acids long. Germline assignment: CDR1 MGHRA and CDR2 YSYEKL. With V trimmed by 6 bases and J by 4 bases, 15 bases remained unmatched. CDR3 sequence: CASRHQTGSLLKNIQYF. In DNA form, the CDR3 reads TGCGCCAGCAGACATCAGACAGGGAGTTTACTTAAAAACATTCAGTACTTC.

This clonotype has a count of ten or more. The chain links TRBV28 to TRBJ2-2; the match to TRBD1 covers 7 bases. Germline V gives CDR1 MDHEN, CDR2 SYDVKM. The CDR3 extends over 16 amino acids. Trimming took 2 bases from V and 7 from J; bases not matched to a gene: 10. The CDR3 reads CASSLVSGQAGGELFF. In nucleotides, the CDR3 is TGTGCCAGCAGTTTAGTCAGCGGACAGGCCGGCGGGGAGCTGTTTTTT.

The table lists this clonotype with many counts. The J gene is TRBJ1-1, the V gene TRBV30; D possibly corresponds to TRBD1 (6 bases). Trimming removed 5 bases from V and 1 base from J, with 11 bases in between. From germline, CDR1 is GTSNPN and CDR2 SVGIG (reference sequence). This CDR3 has 13 residues. The CDR3 region has the DNA TGTGCCTGGGGGGGCATGGGGAACACTGAAGCTTTCTTT. It yields the protein CAWGGMGNTEAFF.

About this clonotype itself: A read error may produce the germline difference seen at one junction end. In DNA, the CDR3 is TGTGCCAGCAGTTGGGGACAGGGCTTTAATGAGCAGTCCTTC. Amino acid sequence: CASSWGQGFNEQSF. The chain employs TRBV6-2 or TRBV6-3 and TRBJ2-1, with 9 bases lining up with TRBD1. Germline lookup yields CDR1 MNHEY and CDR2 SVGEGT. This CDR3 comprises 14 residues.

The table lists this clonotype with many counts. J is TRBJ2-2 and V is TRBV11-2, with 11 bases aligning to TRBD2. The CDR3 sequence is 18 residues long. Germline V lookup: CDR1 SGHAT, CDR2 FQNNGV. The J segment lost 3 bases and the V segment lost 2 bases, leaving 8 bases of the junction unmatched. Written as DNA, the CDR3 is TGTGCCAGCAGCTTATTGCCTAGCGGGGGGAACTACACCGGGGAGCTGTTTTTT. It yields the protein CASSLLPSGGNYTGELFF.

This clonotype came up many times. The CDR3, as DNA: TGTGCCAGCAGCACAGGGGGCAGAGGGAATCAGCCCCAGCATTTT. Protein: CASSTGGRGNQPQHF. The chain is built from TRBV6-1 and TRBJ1-5; 9 bases map to TRBD1. Per germline, CDR1 MNHNS and CDR2 SASEGT. With 6 bases clipped from V and 4 bases from J, the junction kept 7 bases outside the gene matches. The CDR3 runs 15 residues.

The sample holds many counts of this clonotype. DNA for the CDR3: TGTGCCACCAGCGGGGACAGGGCCTACTATGGCTACACCTTC. Amino acids: CATSGDRAYYGYTF. The gene calls are TRBV15 and TRBJ1-2; 9 bases map to TRBD1. The CDR3 is made up of 14 amino acids. Trimming removed 5 bases from V and 3 bases from J; junction bases left unmatched: 4. Germline V gives CDR1 LNHNV, CDR2 YYDKDF (reference sequence). Full variable domain (outside the CDR3, taken from reference TRBV15 and TRBJ1-2): DAMVIQNPRYQVTQFGKPVTLSCSQTLNHNVMYWYQQKSSQAPKLLFHYYDKDFNNEADTPDNFQSRRPNTSFCFLDIRSPGLGDTAMYLCATSGDRAYYGYTFGSGTRLTVV.

Ten or more counts support this clonotype. This chain joins TRBV11-2 and TRBJ2-1; the match to TRBD1 covers 8 bases. CDR1 is SGHAT and CDR2 is FQNNGV in the germline V gene. The CDR3 loop spans 14 amino acids. The V gene end was trimmed by 5 bases and the J gene end by 7 bases; junction bases not matched to a gene: 7. This CDR3 reads CASSAWTGKNEQFF. The CDR3 nucleotides are TGTGCCAGCAGCGCTTGGACAGGGAAAAATGAGCAGTTCTTC.